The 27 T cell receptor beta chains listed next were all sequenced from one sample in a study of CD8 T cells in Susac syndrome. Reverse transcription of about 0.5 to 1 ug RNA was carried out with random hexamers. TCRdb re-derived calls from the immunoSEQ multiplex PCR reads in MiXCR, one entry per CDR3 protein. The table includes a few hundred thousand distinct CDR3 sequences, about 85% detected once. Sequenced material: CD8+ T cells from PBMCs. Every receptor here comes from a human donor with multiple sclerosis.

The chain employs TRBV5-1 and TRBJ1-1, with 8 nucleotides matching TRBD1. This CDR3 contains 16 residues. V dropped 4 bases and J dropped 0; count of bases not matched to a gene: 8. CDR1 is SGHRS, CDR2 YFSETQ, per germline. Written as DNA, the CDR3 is TGCGCCAGCAGCCAAGAGACAGGGGACATGAACACTGAAGCTTTCTTT. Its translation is CASSQETGDMNTEAFF.

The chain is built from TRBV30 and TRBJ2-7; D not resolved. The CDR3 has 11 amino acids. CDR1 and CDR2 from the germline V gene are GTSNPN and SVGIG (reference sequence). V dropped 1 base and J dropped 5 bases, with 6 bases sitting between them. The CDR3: CAWSESNEQYF. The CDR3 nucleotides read TGTGCCTGGAGTGAGTCCAACGAGCAGTACTTC.

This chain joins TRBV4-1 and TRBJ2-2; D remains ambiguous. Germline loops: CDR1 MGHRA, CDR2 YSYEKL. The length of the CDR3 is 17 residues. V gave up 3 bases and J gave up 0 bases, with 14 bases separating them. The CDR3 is CASSHGTGGPNTGELFF. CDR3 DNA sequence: TGCGCCAGCAGCCACGGCACGGGCGGACCGAACACCGGGGAGCTGTTTTTT.

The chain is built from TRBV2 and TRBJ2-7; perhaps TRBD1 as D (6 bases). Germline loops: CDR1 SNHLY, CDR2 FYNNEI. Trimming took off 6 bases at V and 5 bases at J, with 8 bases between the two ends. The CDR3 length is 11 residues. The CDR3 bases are TGTGCCAGCAGGCCAGGGGACGAGCAGTACTTC. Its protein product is CASRPGDEQYF.

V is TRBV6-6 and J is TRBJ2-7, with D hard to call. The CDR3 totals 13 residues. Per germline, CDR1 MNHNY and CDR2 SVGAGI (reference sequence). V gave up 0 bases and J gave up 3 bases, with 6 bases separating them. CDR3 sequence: CASSYSVDYEQYF. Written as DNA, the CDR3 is TGTGCCAGCAGTTACTCGGTCGACTACGAGCAGTACTTC.

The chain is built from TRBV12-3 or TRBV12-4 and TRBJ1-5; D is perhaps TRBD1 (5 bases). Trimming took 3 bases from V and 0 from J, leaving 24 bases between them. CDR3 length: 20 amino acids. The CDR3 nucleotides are TGTGCCAGCAGTTTTTTGTCTGGGGGATTCGCCATTTATAGCAATCAGCCCCAGCATTTT. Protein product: CASSFLSGGFAIYSNQPQHF.

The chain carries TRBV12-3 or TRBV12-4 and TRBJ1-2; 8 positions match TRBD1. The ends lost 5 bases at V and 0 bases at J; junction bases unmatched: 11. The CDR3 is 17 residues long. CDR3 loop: CASSEDREALSNYGYTF. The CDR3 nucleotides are TGTGCCAGCAGTGAGGACAGGGAAGCCCTCTCTAACTATGGCTACACCTTC.

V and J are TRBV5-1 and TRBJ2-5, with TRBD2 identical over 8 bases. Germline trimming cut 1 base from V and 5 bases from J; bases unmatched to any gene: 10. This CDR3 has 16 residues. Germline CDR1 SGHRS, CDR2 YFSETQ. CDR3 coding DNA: TGCGCCAGCAGCTTGCAAGTCGCGGGGGGCGTGGAGACCCAGTACTTC. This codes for CASSLQVAGGVETQYF.

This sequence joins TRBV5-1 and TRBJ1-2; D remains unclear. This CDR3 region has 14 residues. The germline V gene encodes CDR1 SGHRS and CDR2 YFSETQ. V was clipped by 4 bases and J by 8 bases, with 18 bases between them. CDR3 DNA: TGCGCCAGCAGCCGTACTGACCGAGAGTGGGGCTACACCTTC. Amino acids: CASSRTDREWGYTF. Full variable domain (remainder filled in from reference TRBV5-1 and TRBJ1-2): KAGVTQTPRYLIKTRGQQVTLSCSPISGHRSVSWYQQTPGQGLQFLFEYFSETQRNKGNFPGRFSGRQFSNSRSEMNVSTLELGDSALYLCASSRTDREWGYTFGSGTRLTVV.

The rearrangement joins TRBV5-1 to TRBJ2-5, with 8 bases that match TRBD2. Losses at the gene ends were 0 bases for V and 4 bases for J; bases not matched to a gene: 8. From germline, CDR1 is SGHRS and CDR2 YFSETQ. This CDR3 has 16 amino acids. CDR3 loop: CASSLAGTRFGETQYF. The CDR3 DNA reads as TGCGCCAGCAGCTTGGCCGGGACTAGGTTTGGAGAGACCCAGTACTTC.

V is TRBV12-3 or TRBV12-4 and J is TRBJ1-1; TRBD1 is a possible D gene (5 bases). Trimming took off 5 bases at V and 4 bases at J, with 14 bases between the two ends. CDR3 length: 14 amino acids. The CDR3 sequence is CASSPARGGTEAFF. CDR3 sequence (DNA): TGTGCCAGCAGTCCCGCAAGGGGTGGCACTGAAGCTTTCTTT.

The CDR3 nucleotides read TGTGCCAGTAGTATCTCCGGGGGGGCCCTGGAGACCCAGTACTTC. It translates to CASSISGGALETQYF. This chain uses TRBV19 with TRBJ2-5, with 8 bases lining up with TRBD2. Germline lookup yields CDR1 LNHDA and CDR2 SQIVND (reference sequence). CDR3 length equals 15 residues. V was clipped by 3 bases and J by 5 bases; unmatched bases: 8.

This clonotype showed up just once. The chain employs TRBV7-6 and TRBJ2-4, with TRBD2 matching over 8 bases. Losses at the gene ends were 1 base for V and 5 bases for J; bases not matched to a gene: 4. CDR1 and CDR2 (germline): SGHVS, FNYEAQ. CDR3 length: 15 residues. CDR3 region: CASSLGGSGENIQYF. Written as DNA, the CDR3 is TGTGCCAGCAGCTTAGGGGGTAGCGGGGAAAACATTCAGTACTTC.

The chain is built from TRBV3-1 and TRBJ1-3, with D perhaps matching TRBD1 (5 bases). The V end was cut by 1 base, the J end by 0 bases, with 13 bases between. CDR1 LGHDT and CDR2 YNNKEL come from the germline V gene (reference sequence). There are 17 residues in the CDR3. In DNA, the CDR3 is TGTGCCAGCAGCCAAGGTCGCCCCGGGACCTCTGGAAACACCATATATTTT. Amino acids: CASSQGRPGTSGNTIYF.

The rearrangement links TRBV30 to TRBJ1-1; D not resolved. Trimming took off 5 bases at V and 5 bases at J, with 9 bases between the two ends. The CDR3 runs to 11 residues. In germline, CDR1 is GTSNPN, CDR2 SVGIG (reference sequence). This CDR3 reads CAWASGTEAFF. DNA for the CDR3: TGTGCCTGGGCTTCCGGGACTGAAGCTTTCTTT. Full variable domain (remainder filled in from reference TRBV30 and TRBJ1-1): SQTIHQWPATLVQPVGSPLSLECTVEGTSNPNLYWYRQAAGRGLQLLFYSVGIGQISSEVPQNLSASRPQDRQFILSSKKLLLSDSGFYLCAWASGTEAFFGQGTRLTVV.

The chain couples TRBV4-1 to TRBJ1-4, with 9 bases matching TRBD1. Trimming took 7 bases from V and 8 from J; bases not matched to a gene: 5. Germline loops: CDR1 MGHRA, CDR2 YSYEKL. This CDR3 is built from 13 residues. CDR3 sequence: CASKGTGSEKLFF. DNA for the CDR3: TGCGCCAGCAAAGGGACAGGGAGCGAAAAACTGTTTTTT.

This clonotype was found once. The CDR3 DNA sequence: TGTGCCAGCAGCCACCCGGGACACGGTTACACCGGGGAGCTGTTTTTT. Translated, it gives CASSHPGHGYTGELFF. The chain combines TRBV14 with TRBJ2-2; tentatively, D is TRBD1 (6 bases). The length of the CDR3 is 16 residues. Germline CDR1 reads SGHDN; CDR2 reads FVKESK. The V gene lost 3 bases and the J gene lost 3 bases, with 14 bases spanning the gap.

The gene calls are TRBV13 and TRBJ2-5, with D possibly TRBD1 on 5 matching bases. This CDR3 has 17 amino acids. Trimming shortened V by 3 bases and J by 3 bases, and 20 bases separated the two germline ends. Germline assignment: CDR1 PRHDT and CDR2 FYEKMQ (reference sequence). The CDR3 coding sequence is TGTGCCAGCAGCTTCGGTACCGGACAAGGGATAGAAGAGACCCAGTACTTC. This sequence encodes CASSFGTGQGIEETQYF.

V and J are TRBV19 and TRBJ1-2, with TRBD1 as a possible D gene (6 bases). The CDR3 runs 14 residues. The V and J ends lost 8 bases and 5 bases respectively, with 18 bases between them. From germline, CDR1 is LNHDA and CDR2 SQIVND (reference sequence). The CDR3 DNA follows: TGTGCCAGTGCCTTCCTTCAGGGGAGTTATGGCTACACCTTC. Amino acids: CASAFLQGSYGYTF.

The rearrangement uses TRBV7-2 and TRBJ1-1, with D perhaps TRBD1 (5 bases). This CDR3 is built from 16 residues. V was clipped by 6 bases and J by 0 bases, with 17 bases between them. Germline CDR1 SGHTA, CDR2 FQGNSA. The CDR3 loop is CASSFGAEKMNTEAFF. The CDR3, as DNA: TGTGCCAGCAGTTTCGGGGCTGAGAAAATGAACACTGAAGCTTTCTTT.

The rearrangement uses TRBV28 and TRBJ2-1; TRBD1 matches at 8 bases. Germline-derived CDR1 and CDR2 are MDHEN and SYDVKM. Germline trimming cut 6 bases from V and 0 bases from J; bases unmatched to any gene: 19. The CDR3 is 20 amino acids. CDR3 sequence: CASSQRTSDGDRGSYNEQFF. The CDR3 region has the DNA TGTGCCAGCAGCCAAAGGACATCCGACGGTGACAGGGGCTCCTACAATGAGCAGTTCTTC.

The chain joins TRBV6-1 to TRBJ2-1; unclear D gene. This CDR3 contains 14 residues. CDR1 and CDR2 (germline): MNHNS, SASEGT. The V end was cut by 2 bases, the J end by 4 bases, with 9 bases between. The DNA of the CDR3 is TGTGCCAGCAGTGAAAAGCAGTATTACAATGAGCAGTTCTTC. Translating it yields CASSEKQYYNEQFF.

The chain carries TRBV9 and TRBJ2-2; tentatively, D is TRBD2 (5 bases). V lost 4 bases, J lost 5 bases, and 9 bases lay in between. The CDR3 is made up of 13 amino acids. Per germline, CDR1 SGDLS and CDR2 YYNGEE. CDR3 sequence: CASSQEGTGELFF. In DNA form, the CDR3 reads TGTGCCAGCAGCCAAGAGGGAACCGGGGAGCTGTTTTTT.

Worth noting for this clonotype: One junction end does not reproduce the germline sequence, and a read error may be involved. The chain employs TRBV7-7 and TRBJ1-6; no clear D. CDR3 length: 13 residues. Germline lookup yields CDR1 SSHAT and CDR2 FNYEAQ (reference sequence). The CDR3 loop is CASSLTSGSPLHF. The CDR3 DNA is TGTGCTAGCAGCTTAACTTCGGGTTCACCCCTCCACTTT.

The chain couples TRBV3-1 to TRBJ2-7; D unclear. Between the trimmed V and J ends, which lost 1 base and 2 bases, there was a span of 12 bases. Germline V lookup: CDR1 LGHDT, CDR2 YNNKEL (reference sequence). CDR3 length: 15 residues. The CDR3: CASSQGVAGTYEQYF. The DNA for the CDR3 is TGTGCCAGCAGCCAAGGGGTGGCAGGAACCTACGAGCAGTACTTC.

CDR3 nucleotides: TGCAGTGCTAGCCAATTCGCCGGGGCGCGGCGGAACTACAATGAGCAGTTCTTC. Encoded protein: CSASQFAGARRNYNEQFF. The V and J genes are TRBV20-1 and TRBJ2-1; D is perhaps TRBD1 or TRBD2 (5 bases each). This CDR3 is built from 18 residues. Germline lookup yields CDR1 DFQATT and CDR2 SNEGSKA (reference sequence). Trimming took 3 bases from V and 3 from J, leaving 24 bases between them.

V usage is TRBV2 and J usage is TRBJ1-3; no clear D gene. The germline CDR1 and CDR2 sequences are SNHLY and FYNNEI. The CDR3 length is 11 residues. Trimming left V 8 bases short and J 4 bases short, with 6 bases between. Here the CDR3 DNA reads TGTGCCAGCCTTAGGGGAAACACCATATATTTT. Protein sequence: CASLRGNTIYF.